This T cell receptor (beta chain) was retrieved from a study of vaccination and CD4 T cells after COVID-19 (dated by TCRdb to between 2021 and 2024). Regarding the study in general: The convalescent cohort included six males and four females, with two Hispanic individuals, seven Caucasians, two Asians and one multiracial person. Participants got two doses of the Pfizer-BioNTech BNT162b2 vaccine (n=8) or two doses of the Moderna mRNA-1273 vaccine (n=2). Post-COVID blood samples from convalescent patients were collected a median of about 100 days after diagnosis, with a range of 35 to 161 days. Post-vaccine blood samples were obtained a median of approximately 74 days after the second vaccine dose, with a range of about 14 to 241 days. Overlapping spike peptide pools from SARS-CoV-2 and from the common cold coronaviruses HCoV-NL63, HCoV-OC43 and HCoV-229E were used as culture stimuli. Control cultures used a CEFX viral epitope pool as positive control, an HIV-1 Nef peptide pool as negative control, or no peptide. In around ten COVID-19 convalescent patients and a handful of infection-naive healthy vaccine recipients, the spike-specific CD4+ TCR repertoire before mRNA vaccination was compared with the repertoire after mRNA vaccination. In an earlier paper using these donors, memory CD4+ T cell crossreactivity between SARS-CoV-2 and common cold coronavirus spike proteins was assessed at the TCR clonotype level.

Library preparation used PCR. DNA from cultured CD4+ T cells was subjected to TCR sequencing with the Oncomine TCR Beta short-read assay at the Johns Hopkins FTIC core. The QIAamp micro DNA kit was used to extract genomic DNA from the cultured CD4+ T cells. Oncomine TCR Beta libraries from cultured CD4+ T cells were pooled with unique dual indexes and sequenced on an Illumina iSeq 100. In the authors' own workflow: Non-productive sequences were removed, and CDR3s that did not start with C, did not end with F or W, or were shorter than 7 amino acids were discarded. Antigen-specific clonotypes were identified with the MANAFEST web application by comparing peptide-stimulated wells with reference and other culture wells. To be called positive, a clone needed an FDR below 0.05, an odds ratio above 5, and a productive frequency above 0.1% in at least two of three replicate wells. Cross-reactive clonotypes were defined as significantly expanded in both SARS-CoV-2 spike wells and at least one common cold coronavirus spike condition. CDR3 homology was assessed with Levenshtein distances (stringdist) and unrooted phylogenetic trees (ape) in R version 3.6.1. TCRdb reran the public reads through fastp at Q25 and MiXCR, keeping productive beta chains. Entries that share a CDR3 protein sequence are merged under the most common genes and DNA. TCRdb, not the original authors, processed these V and J calls. This sample holds about 5,700 distinct CDR3 sequences; around a quarter were observed only once. 15% to 20% of the sample lies in the top ten.

This sample's treatment or condition label indicates: roughly ten-day PBMC culture with coronavirus spike peptide pools or control peptides (ViraFEST assay). CD4+ T cells from unexposed donors were collected before the COVID-19 pandemic (2011-2018). The ViraFEST assay, used in the study, expanded antigen-specific T cells with peptide pools and then identified the expanded clonotypes through TCR sequencing. Each well held roughly 2.2 million PBMCs cultured in IMDM containing approximately 5% human AB serum and around 10 IU/ml IL-2, with 9 to 10 ug/ml peptide pools added. On days 3 and 7, half of the culture medium was replaced with fresh IL-2-containing medium. After approximately eleven days of culture, CD4+ T cells were isolated by negative selection using the EasySep CD4+ T cell isolation kit. As cell number allowed, CD4+ T cells from unexposed donors were tested for reactivity to SARS-CoV-2 S and N and to four common cold coronavirus spike pools. Ficoll-Paque Plus gradient centrifugation was used to isolate PBMCs from whole blood, and the isolated PBMCs were then either used fresh or cryopreserved at -140C. Triplicate wells were generally used for each culture condition. The leukapheresis product used for the unexposed donors was purchased from a commercial source.

A word on this clonotype: Its antigen is not yet known. No base-level quality is on record; no much larger clone is a single base apart.

General findings and caveats noted by the study authors: Among convalescent patients, a median about 86% of the SARS-CoV-2-reactive clones seen after vaccination appeared only after vaccination, which suggests priming specific to the vaccine. The median number of SARS-CoV-2-reactive clonotypes rose from under 25 after infection to a few dozen after vaccination, but the change was not significant. Of the vaccine-specific clones found in convalescent patients, nearly all (304 of 307) were mono-reactive for SARS-CoV-2 spike instead of being cross-reactive with common cold coronaviruses. Only a relatively small number of convalescent patients were included in the study, and early timepoints following natural infection were not analyzed.

Sequenced sample: CD4+ T cells from blood, cultured in vitro. This receptor was taken from a human donor in good health.

The DNA is TGTGCCAGCAGTACGGGACCATCTTCCGAGCAGTACTTC. Translated, this is CASSTGPSSEQYF. The sequence links TRBV6-1 to TRBJ2-7; the D gene is tentatively TRBD1 or TRBD2, each matching 5 bases. The junction shows trimming of 5 bases on V and 6 bases on J, plus 14 bases between the germline ends. The CDR3 contains 13 residues, cysteine and phenylalanine counted. Of all the DNA, just the CDR3 is kept, 39 bases in frame from base 1. According to the germline V gene, CDR1 reads MNHNS and CDR2 reads SASEGT.